This passage covers 32 T cell receptor beta chains from one sample sequenced in a study of neurological immune-mediated disorders. Documented time point: longitudinal time-point 1 (baseline). MiXCR, applied by TCRdb to the 5' RACE reads, yields one record per CDR3 protein. The repertoire includes tens of thousands of distinct CDR3 sequences, around 9.6% of them detected once, and roughly a tenth sits in the top ten. Sequenced: PBMCs. All receptors come from a man under 40 in good health.

This clonotype was seen many times. The CDR3 sequence: CASSFGYRTGSAATNEKLFF. The DNA of the CDR3 is TGTGCCAGCAGTTTTGGGTATCGGACAGGGAGTGCGGCAACTAATGAAAAACTGTTTTTT. V gene TRBV12-3 or TRBV12-4 combines with J gene TRBJ1-4; TRBD1 matches at 8 bases. The CDR3 runs 20 residues. The J segment lost 0 bases and the V segment lost 3 bases, leaving 15 bases of the junction unmatched.

This clonotype was picked up many times. The chain combines TRBV6-1 with TRBJ1-5; 9 nucleotides agree with TRBD1. The germline gives CDR1 MNHNS, CDR2 SASEGT. The CDR3 consists of 15 residues. V was clipped by 5 bases and J by 7 bases; unmatched bases: 9. For the CDR3, the DNA is TGTGCCAGCAGTTCTCCGGGACAGGGTTACCAGCCCCAGCATTTT. Its protein is CASSSPGQGYQPQHF.

In its sample, this clonotype was seen many times. The chain recombines TRBV5-4 with TRBJ2-2, with 10 nucleotides matching TRBD2. The V and J ends lost 3 bases and 7 bases, in that order; junction bases with no gene match: 9. Germline V gene sequence: CDR1 SGHNT, CDR2 YYREEE (reference sequence). This CDR3 region has 16 residues. The CDR3 loop reads CASSSSSGRAHGELFF. CDR3 sequence (DNA): TGTGCCAGCAGCTCGTCCAGCGGGAGGGCCCACGGGGAGCTGTTTTTT.

Within the sample, this clonotype is medium-sized. The chain is built from TRBV7-8 and TRBJ2-5, with a possible D match to TRBD1 (5 bases). Per germline, CDR1 SGHVS and CDR2 FQNEAQ. CDR3 length: 14 residues. V was trimmed by 2 bases and J by 5 bases, leaving 12 bases between them. The CDR3 loop is CASSLLDTVETQYF. The CDR3 coding sequence is TGTGCCAGCAGCTTACTGGACACCGTCGAGACCCAGTACTTC.

This clonotype was counted many times. The rearrangement links TRBV20-1 to TRBJ1-4; no definite D call. CDR1 DFQATT and CDR2 SNEGSKA come from the germline V gene (reference sequence). The CDR3 is 15 residues long. With 2 bases removed from V and 4 bases from J, the gap between germline ends came to 14 bases. The CDR3 region has the DNA TGCAGTGCTAGACCCCAGGACGAATATAATGAAAAACTGTTTTTT. Its protein product is CSARPQDEYNEKLFF.

The table lists this clonotype with many counts. The CDR3 region is CAVARLPYEQYF. The CDR3, as DNA: TGTGCCGTGGCCAGGCTCCCCTACGAGCAGTACTTC. The chain joins TRBV6-1 to TRBJ2-7; D gene ambiguous. The CDR3 contains 12 residues. Germline values: CDR1 MNHNS, CDR2 SASEGT. Trimming took 11 bases from V and 2 from J, leaving 13 bases between them.

This clonotype was recorded a few times. V gene TRBV14 combines with J gene TRBJ2-5; no reliable D call. CDR3 length: 14 residues. Germline values: CDR1 SGHDN, CDR2 FVKESK. Trimming shortened V by 1 base and J by 4 bases, and 10 bases separated the two germline ends. The CDR3 is CASSQGMARETQYF. The CDR3 nucleotides read TGTGCCAGCAGCCAAGGAATGGCCCGAGAGACCCAGTACTTC.

This clonotype was observed at least ten times. The rearrangement links TRBV28 to TRBJ2-3; no firm D call. Trimming shortened V by 2 bases and J by 0 bases, and 3 bases separated the two germline ends. The CDR3 is 13 amino acids. Germline-derived CDR1 and CDR2 are MDHEN and SYDVKM. This CDR3 is CASSLHSTDTQYF. Here the CDR3 DNA reads TGTGCCAGCAGTTTACACAGCACAGATACGCAGTATTTT.

In its sample, this clonotype was seen many times. The chain links TRBV4-2 to TRBJ2-5; a possible D gene is TRBD2 (5 bases). The CDR3 sequence is 14 residues long. Trimming removed 4 bases from V and 2 bases from J, with 11 bases in between. Germline loops: CDR1 LGHNA, CDR2 YNFKEQ. Here the CDR3 reads CASSPKSGQETQYF. In DNA form, the CDR3 reads TGTGCCAGCAGCCCAAAGAGCGGTCAAGAGACCCAGTACTTC.

The genes are TRBV24-1 and TRBJ2-3; TRBD2 matches at 14 bases. With V trimmed by 7 bases and J by 6 bases, 11 bases remained unmatched. The CDR3 consists of 17 residues. Looked up from germline, CDR1 is KGHDR and CDR2 is SFDVKD. The CDR3 DNA reads as TGTGCCACCAGCGGGACTAGCGGGGGTACTTCTATGGATACGCAGTATTTT. Protein: CATSGTSGGTSMDTQYF.

This clonotype was observed a few times. The chain carries TRBV20-1 and TRBJ2-2, with 11 bases aligning to TRBD2. Trimming cost V 5 bases and J 4 bases; bases outside gene matches: 9. Germline V gene lookup returns CDR1 DFQATT and CDR2 SNEGSKA (reference sequence). This CDR3 contains 16 residues. The CDR3 nucleotides read TGCAGTGCTTATTCCATAGCGGGAGGGAGCACCGGGGAGCTGTTTTTT. Protein product: CSAYSIAGGSTGELFF.

The table lists this clonotype with many counts. The rearrangement uses TRBV27 and TRBJ1-1; possible D gene TRBD1, 5 bases. Trimming pared 3 bases from V and 5 bases from J, leaving 13 bases between. Germline CDR1 is MNHEY and CDR2 is SMNVEV (reference sequence). The CDR3 extends over 14 amino acids. In nucleotides, the CDR3 is TGTGCCAGCAGTTTTGCGGGGGGGGTTACTGAAGCTTTCTTT. Translating it yields CASSFAGGVTEAFF.

This clonotype was detected many times. This chain connects TRBV5-1 to TRBJ2-7; D may be TRBD1 (6 bases). The CDR3 covers 15 residues. V lost 0 bases and J lost 1, with 11 bases in between. The V gene's germline CDR1 is SGHRS and CDR2 YFSETQ. Written as DNA, the CDR3 is TGCGCCAGCAGCTTGGGGGGGACACCTTCCTACGAGCAGTACTTC. It specifies CASSLGGTPSYEQYF.

This clonotype was seen a handful of times. Being one base from a much bigger clone, this may be a read error. The CDR3 DNA sequence: TGTGCCAGCAGCTTACAGGGGGTGGAGACCCAGTACTTC. The encoded protein is CASSLQGVETQYF. The gene calls are TRBV12-3 or TRBV12-4 and TRBJ2-5; 8 bases match TRBD1. The ends lost 6 bases at V and 5 bases at J; junction bases unmatched: 5. This CDR3 has 13 amino acids.

This clonotype came up many times. The chain links TRBV7-9 to TRBJ2-7, with 11 bases lining up with TRBD2. Germline CDR1 is SEHNR and CDR2 is FQNEAQ (reference sequence). The CDR3 loop spans 13 amino acids. With 8 bases clipped from V and 7 bases from J, the junction kept 7 bases outside the gene matches. The CDR3 protein is CASFTSGSLEQYF. DNA for the CDR3: TGTGCCAGCTTCACTAGCGGGAGTCTGGAGCAGTACTTC.

This clonotype was recorded at least ten times. The V and J genes are TRBV4-2 and TRBJ2-7, with D possibly being TRBD1 (6 bases). CDR3 size: 15 residues. CDR1 and CDR2 from the germline V gene are LGHNA and YNFKEQ. V was trimmed by 0 bases and J by 3 bases, leaving 12 bases between them. The chain's CDR3 is CASSQEFTRGYEQYF. The CDR3 DNA follows: TGTGCCAGCAGCCAAGAATTTACCAGGGGCTACGAGCAGTACTTC.

This clonotype has ten or more counts. V usage is TRBV28 and J usage is TRBJ2-7, with D tentatively TRBD1 (6 bases). V lost 2 bases to trimming and J lost 3 bases, with 11 bases between them. Germline V gene lookup returns CDR1 MDHEN and CDR2 SYDVKM. This CDR3 is 14 amino acids long. CDR3 protein: CASSLSVRGYEQYF. In DNA, the CDR3 is TGTGCCAGCAGTTTAAGTGTCAGGGGCTACGAGCAGTACTTC.

Ten or more counts support this clonotype. The rearrangement uses TRBV7-9 and TRBJ2-7; D may be TRBD2 (6 bases). The V and J ends lost 3 bases and 6 bases respectively, with 12 bases between them. The CDR3 length is 13 residues. Germline V gene sequence: CDR1 SEHNR, CDR2 FQNEAQ (reference sequence). CDR3 nucleotides: TGTGCCAGCAGCTTCGGGGGAGTGGGCGAGCAGTACTTC. Translating it yields CASSFGGVGEQYF.

This clonotype was observed many times. The gene calls are TRBV7-9 and TRBJ2-7; the match to TRBD1 covers 9 bases. V dropped 0 bases and J dropped 2; count of bases not matched to a gene: 5. Germline assignment: CDR1 SEHNR and CDR2 FQNEAQ (reference sequence). There are 16 residues in the CDR3. The CDR3 sequence: CASSLAGTGIPYEQYF. In DNA, the CDR3 is TGTGCCAGCAGCTTAGCGGGGACAGGGATACCCTACGAGCAGTACTTC.

This clonotype showed up many times. This chain connects TRBV28 to TRBJ2-7, with 10 bases aligning to TRBD2. The CDR3 loop spans 17 amino acids. Germline CDR1 is MDHEN and CDR2 is SYDVKM. V lost 7 bases to trimming and J lost 5 bases; unmatched junction nucleotides: 17. CDR3 sequence (DNA): TGTGCCAGCAACCTTTCCCCTGCTAGCGGGAGTGCCCACGAGCAGTACTTC. This codes for CASNLSPASGSAHEQYF.

Many counts were recorded for this clonotype. V is TRBV27 and J is TRBJ1-2; 10 bases are shared with TRBD1. J lost 2 bases, V lost 5 bases, and 11 bases had no gene match. The germline V gene has CDR1 MNHEY and CDR2 SMNVEV (reference sequence). The CDR3 extends over 17 amino acids. This CDR3 is CASSPRTGGSSNYGYTF. CDR3 bases: TGTGCCAGCAGTCCCAGGACAGGGGGATCGTCAAACTATGGCTACACCTTC.

In its sample, this clonotype was seen many times. The rearrangement joins TRBV5-1 to TRBJ2-3; D may be TRBD2 (5 bases). CDR1 is SGHRS and CDR2 is YFSETQ in the germline V gene. V was pared by 4 bases and J by 14 bases, with 17 bases between. This CDR3 has 12 amino acids. As DNA, the CDR3 is TGCGCCAGCAGCCAGGACTCCAATCGGCGGTATTTT. Translation: CASSQDSNRRYF.

This clonotype has at least ten counts. The chain is built from TRBV6-5 and TRBJ1-5; D is unclear. The V gene's germline CDR1 is MNHEY and CDR2 SVGAGI. There are 15 residues in the CDR3. Trimming shortened V by 5 bases and J by 4 bases, and 15 bases separated the two germline ends. The CDR3 is CASSRARPFNQPQHF. CDR3 coding DNA: TGTGCCAGCAGTCGAGCAAGACCTTTTAATCAGCCCCAGCATTTT.

This clonotype was detected a few times. V gene TRBV20-1 combines with J gene TRBJ2-3; D is unresolved. This CDR3 is 14 amino acids long. Trimming pared 1 base from V and 0 bases from J, leaving 8 bases between. Per germline, CDR1 DFQATT and CDR2 SNEGSKA (reference sequence). In DNA, the CDR3 is TGCAGTGCTAGAGGTTTTGTTAGCACAGATACGCAGTATTTT. Translating gives CSARGFVSTDTQYF.

This clonotype was observed many times. The chain links TRBV5-1 to TRBJ2-3; the D is unclear. The ends were cut back, 1 base at V and 3 bases at J, with 12 bases in the middle. CDR1 SGHRS and CDR2 YFSETQ come from the germline V gene. The CDR3 length is 15 residues. CDR3 coding DNA: TGCGCCAGCAGCTTGACCCCGGCCGGGACAGATACGCAGTATTTT. Its protein product is CASSLTPAGTDTQYF.

This clonotype was seen at least ten times. V is TRBV20-1 and J is TRBJ2-2, with D tentatively TRBD2 (5 bases). Trimming removed 7 bases at V and 5 bases at J, with 14 bases between. The CDR3 extends over 13 amino acids. Germline V CDR1 and CDR2: DFQATT, SNEGSKA (reference sequence). In DNA, the CDR3 is TGCAGTGGCCACGGAGGAGGAACCGGGGAGCTGTTTTTT. Its translation: CSGHGGGTGELFF.

Many counts were recorded for this clonotype. The chain links TRBV4-2 to TRBJ2-1; tentative D call: TRBD2 (5 bases). The CDR3 runs 18 residues. The V end lost 0 bases, the J end lost 0 bases, and 15 bases lay between the germline ends. Germline CDR1 reads LGHNA; CDR2 reads YNFKEQ. The DNA of the CDR3 is TGTGCCAGCAGCCAAGATGGGCCAGCGGTAAGCTCCTACAATGAGCAGTTCTTC. Translation: CASSQDGPAVSSYNEQFF.

This clonotype was detected many times. This sequence joins TRBV5-1 and TRBJ1-1; TRBD1 matches at 8 bases. From germline, CDR1 is SGHRS and CDR2 YFSETQ. V was clipped by 0 bases and J by 8 bases; unmatched bases: 6. The CDR3 loop spans 14 amino acids. CDR3 DNA sequence: TGCGCCAGCAGCTTGGTAGGACAGGGAGAGGAAGCTTTCTTT. The encoded protein is CASSLVGQGEEAFF. Complete variable domain (other parts from reference TRBV5-1 and TRBJ1-1): KAGVTQTPRYLIKTRGQQVTLSCSPISGHRSVSWYQQTPGQGLQFLFEYFSETQRNKGNFPGRFSGRQFSNSRSEMNVSTLELGDSALYLCASSLVGQGEEAFFGQGTRLTVV.

Many counts were recorded for this clonotype. V gene TRBV27 combines with J gene TRBJ2-2; D gene unclear. The V end lost 6 bases, the J end lost 5 bases, and 10 bases lay between the germline ends. CDR3 length: 13 amino acids. The germline CDR1 and CDR2 sequences are MNHEY and SMNVEV (reference sequence). CDR3 DNA sequence: TGTGCCAGCAGATCAGTAAAAACCGGGGAGCTGTTTTTT. Its translation: CASRSVKTGELFF.

The sample holds a few counts of this clonotype. The rearrangement joins TRBV10-1 to TRBJ2-3; 9 bases fit TRBD1. From germline, CDR1 is WNHNN and CDR2 SYGVQD (reference sequence). The V and J ends lost 0 bases and 4 bases, in that order; junction bases with no gene match: 17. This CDR3 has 20 amino acids. CDR3 region: CASSESRDRVSGTRPDTQYF. DNA of the CDR3: TGCGCCAGCAGTGAGTCGCGGGACAGGGTCTCCGGGACGCGACCAGATACGCAGTATTTT.

This sequence joins TRBV28 and TRBJ1-5; D uncertain. The CDR3 is 14 amino acids. Trimming pared 6 bases from V and 0 bases from J, leaving 9 bases between. CDR1 and CDR2 (germline): MDHEN, SYDVKM. Here the CDR3 DNA reads TGTGCCAGCAGACGACTGAATAGCAATCAGCCCCAGCATTTT. It is translated as CASRRLNSNQPQHF.

This clonotype was detected many times. The chain links TRBV29-1 to TRBJ2-1; D may be TRBD1 or TRBD2 (5 bases each). Trimming left V 5 bases short and J 10 bases short, with 21 bases between. There are 14 residues in the CDR3. The germline V gene encodes CDR1 SQVTM and CDR2 ANQGSEA. The CDR3 DNA follows: TGCAGCGTTATTGGGGACCCTAGTTCGTGGGAGCAGTTCTTC. It codes for CSVIGDPSSWEQFF.